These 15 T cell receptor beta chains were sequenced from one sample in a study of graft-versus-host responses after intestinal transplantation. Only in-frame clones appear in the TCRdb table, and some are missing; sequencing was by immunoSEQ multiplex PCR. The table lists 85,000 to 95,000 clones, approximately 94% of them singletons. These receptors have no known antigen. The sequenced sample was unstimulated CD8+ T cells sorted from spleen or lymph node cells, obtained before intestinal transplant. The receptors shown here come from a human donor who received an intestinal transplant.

The chain's CDR3 is CASSADDRYEQYF. DNA of the CDR3: TGCGCCAGCAGCGCCGATGACAGGTACGAGCAGTACTTC. The chain has TRBV5-1 and TRBJ2-7; D perhaps matches TRBD1 (6 bases). The CDR3 covers 13 residues. CDR1 and CDR2 (germline): SGHRS, YFSETQ. V shed 4 bases and J shed 4 bases, with 12 bases lying between them.

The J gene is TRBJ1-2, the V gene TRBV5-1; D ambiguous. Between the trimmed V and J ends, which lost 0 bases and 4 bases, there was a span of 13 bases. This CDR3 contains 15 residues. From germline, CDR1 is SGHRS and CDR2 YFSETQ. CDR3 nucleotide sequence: TGCGCCAGCAGCTTGGACGAGGTCAGACTCTATGGCTACACCTTC. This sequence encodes CASSLDEVRLYGYTF.

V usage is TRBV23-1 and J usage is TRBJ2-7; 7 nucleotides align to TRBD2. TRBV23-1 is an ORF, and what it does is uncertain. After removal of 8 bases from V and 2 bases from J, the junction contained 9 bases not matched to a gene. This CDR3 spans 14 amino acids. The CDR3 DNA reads TGCGCCAGCCCCAGGGAGGGAGAGACCTACGAGCAGTACTTC. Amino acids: CASPREGETYEQYF.

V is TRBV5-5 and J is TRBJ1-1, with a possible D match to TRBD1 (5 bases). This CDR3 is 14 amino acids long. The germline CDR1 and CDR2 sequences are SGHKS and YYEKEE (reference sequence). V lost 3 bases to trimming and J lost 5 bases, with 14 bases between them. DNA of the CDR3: TGTGCCAGCAGCTCCTGGGGGACTATGACTGAAGCTTTCTTT. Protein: CASSSWGTMTEAFF.

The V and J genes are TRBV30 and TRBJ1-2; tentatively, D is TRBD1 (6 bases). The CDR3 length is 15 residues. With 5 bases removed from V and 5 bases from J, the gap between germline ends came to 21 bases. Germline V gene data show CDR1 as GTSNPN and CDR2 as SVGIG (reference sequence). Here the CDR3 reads CAWSTRGASSYGYTF. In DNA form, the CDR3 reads TGTGCCTGGTCAACTCGGGGGGCCTCATCGTATGGCTACACCTTC.

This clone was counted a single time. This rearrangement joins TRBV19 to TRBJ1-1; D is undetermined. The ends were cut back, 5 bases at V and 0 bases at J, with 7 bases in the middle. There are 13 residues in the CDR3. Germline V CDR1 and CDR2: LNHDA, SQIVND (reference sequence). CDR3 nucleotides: TGTGCCAGTAGTTTTTCCTTGAACACTGAAGCTTTCTTT. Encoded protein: CASSFSLNTEAFF.

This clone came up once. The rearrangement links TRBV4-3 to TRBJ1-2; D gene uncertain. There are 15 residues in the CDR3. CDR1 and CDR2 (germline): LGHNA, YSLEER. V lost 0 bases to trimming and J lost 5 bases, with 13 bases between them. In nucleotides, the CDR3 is TGCGCCAGCAGCCAAGATCGGTTGGGCGAGTATGGCTACACCTTC. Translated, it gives CASSQDRLGEYGYTF.

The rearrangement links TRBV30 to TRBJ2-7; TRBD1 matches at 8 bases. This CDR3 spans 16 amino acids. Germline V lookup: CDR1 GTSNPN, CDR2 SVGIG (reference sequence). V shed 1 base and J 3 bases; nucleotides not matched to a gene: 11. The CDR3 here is CAWSALVGTGLYEQYF. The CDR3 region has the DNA TGTGCCTGGAGTGCCCTAGTTGGGACAGGTCTCTACGAGCAGTACTTC.

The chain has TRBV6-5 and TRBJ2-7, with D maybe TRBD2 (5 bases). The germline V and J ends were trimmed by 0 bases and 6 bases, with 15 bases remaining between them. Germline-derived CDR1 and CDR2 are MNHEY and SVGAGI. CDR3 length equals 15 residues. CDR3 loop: CASSYSPGSIAEQYF. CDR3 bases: TGTGCCAGCAGTTACTCTCCGGGGAGCATCGCCGAGCAGTACTTC.

The CDR3 sequence is CASRLRQGAHNSPLHF. CDR3 in DNA: TGTGCCAGCAGGCTGAGACAGGGGGCGCATAATTCACCCCTCCACTTT. The chain employs TRBV5-5 and TRBJ1-6, with 10 bases lining up with TRBD1. The ends lost 5 bases at V and 5 bases at J; junction bases unmatched: 7. The CDR3 is 16 amino acids. Germline lookup yields CDR1 SGHKS and CDR2 YYEKEE (reference sequence).

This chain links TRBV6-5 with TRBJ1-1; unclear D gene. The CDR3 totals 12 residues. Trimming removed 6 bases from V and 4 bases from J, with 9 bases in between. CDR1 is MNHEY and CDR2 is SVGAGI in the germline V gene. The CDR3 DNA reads TGTGCCAGCAGCCTCCGAGGCACTGAAGCTTTCTTT. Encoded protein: CASSLRGTEAFF.

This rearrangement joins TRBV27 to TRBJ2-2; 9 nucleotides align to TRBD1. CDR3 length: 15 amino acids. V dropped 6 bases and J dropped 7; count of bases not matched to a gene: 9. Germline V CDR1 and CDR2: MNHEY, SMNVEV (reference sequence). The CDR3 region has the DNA TGTGCCAGCAGGTCCGGGACAGGGAAAGTCGGGGAGCTGTTTTTT. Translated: CASRSGTGKVGELFF.

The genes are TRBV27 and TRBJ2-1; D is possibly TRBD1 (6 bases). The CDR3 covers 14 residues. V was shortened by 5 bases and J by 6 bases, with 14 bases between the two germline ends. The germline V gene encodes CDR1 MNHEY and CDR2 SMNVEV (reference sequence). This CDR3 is CASSPNRVRNEQFF. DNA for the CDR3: TGTGCCAGCAGTCCCAACAGGGTTCGCAATGAGCAGTTCTTC.

This CDR3 is CASSLLRAPRGTGELFF. CDR3 nucleotide sequence: TGTGCCAGCAGTTTATTGAGGGCACCTCGGGGGACCGGGGAGCTGTTTTTT. The chain uses TRBV27 and TRBJ2-2; tentatively, D is TRBD2 (6 bases). Trimming left V 1 base short and J 5 bases short, with 17 bases between. Germline lookup yields CDR1 MNHEY and CDR2 SMNVEV (reference sequence). The CDR3 contains 17 residues.

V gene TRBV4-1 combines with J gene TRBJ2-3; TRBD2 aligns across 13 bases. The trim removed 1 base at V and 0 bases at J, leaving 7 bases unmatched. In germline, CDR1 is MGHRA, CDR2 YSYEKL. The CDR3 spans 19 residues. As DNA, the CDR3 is TGCGCCAGCAGCCAAGCGGTTACTAGCGGGGGGGTGAGCACAGATACGCAGTATTTT. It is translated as CASSQAVTSGGVSTDTQYF.